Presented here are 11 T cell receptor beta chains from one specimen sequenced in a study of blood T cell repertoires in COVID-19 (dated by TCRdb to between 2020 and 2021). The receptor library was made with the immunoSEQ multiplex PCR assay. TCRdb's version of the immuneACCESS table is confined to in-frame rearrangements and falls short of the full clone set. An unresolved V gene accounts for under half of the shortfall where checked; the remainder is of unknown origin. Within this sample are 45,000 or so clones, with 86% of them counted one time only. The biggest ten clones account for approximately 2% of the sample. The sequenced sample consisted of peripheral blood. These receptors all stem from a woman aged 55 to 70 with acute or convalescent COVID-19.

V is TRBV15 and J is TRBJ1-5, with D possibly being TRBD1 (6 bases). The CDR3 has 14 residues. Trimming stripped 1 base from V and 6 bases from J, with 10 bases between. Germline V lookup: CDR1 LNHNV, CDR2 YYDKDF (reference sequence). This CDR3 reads CATSRGGPGQPQHF. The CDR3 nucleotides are TGTGCCACCAGCAGAGGGGGGCCTGGTCAGCCCCAGCATTTT. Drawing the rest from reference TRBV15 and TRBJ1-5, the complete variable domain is DAMVIQNPRYQVTQFGKPVTLSCSQTLNHNVMYWYQQKSSQAPKLLFHYYDKDFNNEADTPDNFQSRRPNTSFCFLDIRSPGLGDTAMYLCATSRGGPGQPQHFGDGTRLSIL.

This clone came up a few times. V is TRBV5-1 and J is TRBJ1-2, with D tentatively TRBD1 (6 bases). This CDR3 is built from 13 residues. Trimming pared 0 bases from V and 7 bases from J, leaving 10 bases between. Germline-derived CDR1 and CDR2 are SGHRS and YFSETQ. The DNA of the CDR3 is TGCGCCAGCAGCTTGGCAGGGGTCGGTGGCTACACCTTC. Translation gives CASSLAGVGGYTF.

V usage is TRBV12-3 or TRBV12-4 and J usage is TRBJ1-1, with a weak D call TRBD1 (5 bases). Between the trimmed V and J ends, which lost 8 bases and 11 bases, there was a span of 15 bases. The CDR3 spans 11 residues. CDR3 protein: CASGVGGPAFF. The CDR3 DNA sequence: TGTGCCAGCGGGGTCGGGGGTCCCGCTTTCTTT.

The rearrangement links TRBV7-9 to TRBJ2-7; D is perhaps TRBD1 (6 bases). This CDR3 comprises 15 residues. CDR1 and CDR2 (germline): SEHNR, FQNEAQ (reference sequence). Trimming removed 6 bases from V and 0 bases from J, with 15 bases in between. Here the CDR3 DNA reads TGTGCCAGCAGTCCTCCAAGGGGGTTCTCCTACGAGCAGTACTTC. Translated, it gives CASSPPRGFSYEQYF.

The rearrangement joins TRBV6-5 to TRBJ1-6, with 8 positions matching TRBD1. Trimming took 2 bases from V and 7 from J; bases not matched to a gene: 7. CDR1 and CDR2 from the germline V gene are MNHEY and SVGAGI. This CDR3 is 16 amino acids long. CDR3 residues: CASSYRRTGSNSPLHF. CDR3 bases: TGTGCCAGCAGTTACCGACGGACAGGGTCAAATTCACCCCTCCACTTT.

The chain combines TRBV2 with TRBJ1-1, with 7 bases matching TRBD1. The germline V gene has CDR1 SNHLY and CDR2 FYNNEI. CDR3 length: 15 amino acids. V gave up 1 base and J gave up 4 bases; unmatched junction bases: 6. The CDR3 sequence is CASSEDNRGGTEAFF. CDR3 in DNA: TGTGCCAGCAGTGAAGACAACAGGGGTGGCACTGAAGCTTTCTTT. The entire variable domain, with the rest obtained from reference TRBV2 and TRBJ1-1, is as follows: EPEVTQTPSHQVTQMGQEVILRCVPISNHLYFYWYRQILGQKVEFLVSFYNNEISEKSEIFDDQFSVERPDGSNFTLKIRSTKLEDSAMYFCASSEDNRGGTEAFFGQGTRLTVV.

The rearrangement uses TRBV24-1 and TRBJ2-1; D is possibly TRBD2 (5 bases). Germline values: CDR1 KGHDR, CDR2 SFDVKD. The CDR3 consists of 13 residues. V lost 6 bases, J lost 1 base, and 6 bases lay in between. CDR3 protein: CATSPGSYNEQFF. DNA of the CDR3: TGTGCCACCAGTCCGGGATCCTACAATGAGCAGTTCTTC.

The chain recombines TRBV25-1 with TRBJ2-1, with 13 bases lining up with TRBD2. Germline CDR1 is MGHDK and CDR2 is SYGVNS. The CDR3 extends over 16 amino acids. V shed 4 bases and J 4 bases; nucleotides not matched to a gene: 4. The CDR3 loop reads CASSGTSGRSYNEQFF. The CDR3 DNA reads TGTGCCAGCAGTGGGACTAGCGGGAGAAGTTACAATGAGCAGTTCTTC.

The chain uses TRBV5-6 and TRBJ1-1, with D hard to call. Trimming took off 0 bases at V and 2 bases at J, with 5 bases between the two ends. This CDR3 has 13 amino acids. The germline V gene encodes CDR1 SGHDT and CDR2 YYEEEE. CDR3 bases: TGTGCCAGCAGCTTGGGAGGAAACACTGAAGCTTTCTTT. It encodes CASSLGGNTEAFF. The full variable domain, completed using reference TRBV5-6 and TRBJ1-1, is DAGVTQSPTHLIKTRGQQVTLRCSPKSGHDTVSWYQQALGQGPQFIFQYYEEEERQRGNFPDRFSGHQFPNYSSELNVNALLLGDSALYLCASSLGGNTEAFFGQGTRLTVV.

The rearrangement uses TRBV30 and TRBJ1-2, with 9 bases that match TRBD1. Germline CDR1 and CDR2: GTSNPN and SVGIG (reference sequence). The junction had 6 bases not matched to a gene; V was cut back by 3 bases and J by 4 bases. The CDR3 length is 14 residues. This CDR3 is CAWSMTGGSYGYTF. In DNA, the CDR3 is TGTGCCTGGAGCATGACAGGGGGTAGCTATGGCTACACCTTC.

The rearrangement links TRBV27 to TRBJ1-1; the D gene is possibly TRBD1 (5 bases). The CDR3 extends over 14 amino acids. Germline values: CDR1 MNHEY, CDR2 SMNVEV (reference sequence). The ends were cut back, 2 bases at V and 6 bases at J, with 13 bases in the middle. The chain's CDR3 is CASSLGGAGAEAFF. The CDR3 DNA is TGTGCCAGCAGTTTAGGAGGGGCGGGGGCTGAAGCTTTCTTT.